Below are 25 T cell receptor beta chains sequenced from a single sample in a study of cytomegalovirus exposure and HLA in healthy donors. Use of 60 Vbeta and 13 Jbeta primers characterized the PCR. Measured with immunoSEQ multiplex PCR; TCRdb has only the in-frame clones, and not every one. The table has 150,000 to 200,000 clones, around 80% seen once. Sequencing input: PBMCs. Every receptor here comes from a woman in her forties or fifties in good health and CMV-seropositive.

The J gene is TRBJ2-1, the V gene TRBV7-8; the match to TRBD2 covers 8 bases. Germline values: CDR1 SGHVS, CDR2 FQNEAQ. Trimming took 5 bases from V and 5 from J; bases not matched to a gene: 5. The CDR3 is 14 amino acids. The CDR3 DNA sequence: TGTGCCAGCAGCCCACGGGGGGGGAACAATGAGCAGTTCTTC. This gives the protein CASSPRGGNNEQFF.

This chain links TRBV27 with TRBJ2-1; D is undetermined. Germline loops: CDR1 MNHEY, CDR2 SMNVEV (reference sequence). Trimming took off 1 base at V and 1 base at J, with 8 bases between the two ends. The CDR3 contains 15 residues. CDR3 coding DNA: TGTGCCAGCAGTTTATTTCCCCCTTCCTACAATGAGCAGTTCTTC. Its protein is CASSLFPPSYNEQFF.

This clone was seen a single time. The chain employs TRBV5-6 and TRBJ1-2, with TRBD1 as a possible D gene (6 bases). CDR1 is SGHDT, CDR2 YYEEEE, per germline. There are 16 residues in the CDR3. The V gene lost 5 bases and the J gene lost 0 bases, with 17 bases spanning the gap. CDR3 residues: CASSRYRGGANYGYTF. As DNA, the CDR3 is TGTGCCAGCAGTCGATATAGGGGGGGAGCTAACTATGGCTACACCTTC. The full variable domain, in which reference TRBV5-6 and TRBJ1-2 provide the parts outside the CDR3, is DAGVTQSPTHLIKTRGQQVTLRCSPKSGHDTVSWYQQALGQGPQFIFQYYEEEERQRGNFPDRFSGHQFPNYSSELNVNALLLGDSALYLCASSRYRGGANYGYTFGSGTRLTVV.

In this sample, this clone turned up once. The V call is TRBV10-3, the J call TRBJ2-7, with 10 bases fitting TRBD2. Trimming at V came to 2 bases and at J to 5 bases, leaving 3 bases not matched to a gene. This CDR3 region has 14 residues. CDR1 and CDR2 from the germline V gene are ENHRY and SYGVKD. The CDR3 DNA is TGTGCCATCAGTGAGGAGCGGGAGGGCCACGAGCAGTACTTC. It is translated as CAISEEREGHEQYF.

V gene TRBV28 combines with J gene TRBJ1-2; TRBD1 matches at 11 bases. This CDR3 has 16 residues. V gave up 3 bases and J gave up 5 bases; unmatched junction bases: 8. Germline CDR1 and CDR2: MDHEN and SYDVKM. For the CDR3, the DNA is TGTGCCAGCAGTTTCGAGGCCGGGACAGGGGGGTATGGCTACACCTTC. Encoded protein: CASSFEAGTGGYGYTF.

V is TRBV4-3 and J is TRBJ2-4; maybe TRBD1 (6 bases). Germline CDR1 LGHNA, CDR2 YSLEER. The CDR3 is 16 residues long. The V end was cut by 1 base, the J end by 7 bases, with 17 bases between. This CDR3 is CASSQGATTGSNIQYF. The CDR3, as DNA: TGCGCCAGCAGCCAAGGCGCCACCACAGGGTCGAACATTCAGTACTTC.

This rearrangement joins TRBV7-3 to TRBJ2-3; possibly TRBD2 for D (6 bases). The germline V gene encodes CDR1 SGHTA and CDR2 FQGTGA. This CDR3 has 13 amino acids. The V end lost 6 bases, the J end lost 0 bases, and 7 bases lay between the germline ends. CDR3 amino acids: CASRGTSTDTQYF. The CDR3 DNA reads as TGTGCCAGCAGGGGGACTAGCACAGATACGCAGTATTTT.

The V call is TRBV4-1, the J call TRBJ2-7; 11 positions match TRBD1. Germline CDR1 reads MGHRA; CDR2 reads YSYEKL. The CDR3 extends over 20 amino acids. J lost 2 bases, V lost 1 base, and 16 bases had no gene match. For the CDR3, the DNA is TGCGCCAGCAGCCAAGTATCACGGACAGGGGGCATTCGTTGGACCTACGAGCAGTACTTC. It translates to CASSQVSRTGGIRWTYEQYF.

The V call is TRBV5-1, the J call TRBJ2-7; D might be TRBD1 (5 bases). The V end was cut by 0 bases, the J end by 5 bases, with 12 bases between. From germline, CDR1 is SGHRS and CDR2 YFSETQ. The CDR3 is 14 amino acids. The CDR3 DNA reads TGCGCCAGCAGCTTGGCCAGGGAAAGGGACGAGCAGTACTTC. This encodes CASSLARERDEQYF.

The chain uses TRBV2 and TRBJ2-7; 7 bases agree with TRBD1. Trimming at V came to 5 bases and at J to 0 bases, leaving 22 bases not matched to a gene. Germline-derived CDR1 and CDR2 are SNHLY and FYNNEI. This CDR3 contains 20 residues. The CDR3 DNA reads TGTGCCAGCAGTCCCTACCATCCGGGACAGCGGCGGACGGACTCCTACGAGCAGTACTTC. It yields the protein CASSPYHPGQRRTDSYEQYF.

This clone appeared a single time. The genes are TRBV7-9 and TRBJ1-4; D might be TRBD1 (6 bases). The CDR3 extends over 18 amino acids. V was shortened by 5 bases and J by 5 bases, with 24 bases between the two germline ends. Germline V CDR1 and CDR2: SEHNR, FQNEAQ (reference sequence). CDR3 sequence reads: CASSRLFTATGPNEKLFF. CDR3 bases: TGTGCCAGCAGCCGATTATTCACGGCCACAGGGCCGAATGAAAAACTGTTTTTT.

V is TRBV7-8 and J is TRBJ1-2, with D unclear. In germline, CDR1 is SGHVS, CDR2 FQNEAQ. The CDR3 is made up of 14 amino acids. Trimming stripped 4 bases from V and 5 bases from J, with 14 bases between. CDR3 nucleotide sequence: TGTGCCAGCAGCTCCACCAGGCCCGCTTATGGCTACACCTTC. This translates into CASSSTRPAYGYTF.

This chain uses TRBV27 with TRBJ2-7; TRBD1 aligns across 12 bases. CDR1 is MNHEY, CDR2 SMNVEV, per germline (reference sequence). Trimming at V came to 6 bases and at J to 0 bases, leaving 12 bases not matched to a gene. There are 18 residues in the CDR3. The CDR3 DNA is TGTGCCAGCAGCCTCTCCCGGGACAGGGGGCGAAGCTCCTACGAGCAGTACTTC. Its translation: CASSLSRDRGRSSYEQYF.

This clone was seen once. V is TRBV29-1 and J is TRBJ1-1; 10 positions agree with TRBD1. This CDR3 has 14 amino acids. Germline V gene sequence: CDR1 SQVTM, CDR2 ANQGSEA. Trimming removed 2 bases from V and 5 bases from J; junction bases left unmatched: 5. CDR3 nucleotide sequence: TGCAGCGTTGAAAGAGGACAGGGGGTTACTGAAGCTTTCTTT. This codes for CSVERGQGVTEAFF.

This chain connects TRBV9 to TRBJ2-7; 13 nucleotides match TRBD2. This CDR3 region has 14 residues. V shed 4 bases, J shed 6 bases, and the junction held 4 bases outside the gene matches. Germline V lookup: CDR1 SGDLS, CDR2 YYNGEE. The CDR3 DNA sequence: TGTGCCAGCAGCCCCGGGACTAGCGGGACCGAGCAGTACTTC. Translation: CASSPGTSGTEQYF.

V and J are TRBV19 and TRBJ2-1, with TRBD2 matching 14 bases. Losses at the gene ends were 7 bases for V and 4 bases for J; bases not matched to a gene: 9. The CDR3 sequence is 17 residues long. CDR1 is LNHDA and CDR2 is SQIVND in the germline V gene (reference sequence). DNA of the CDR3: TGTGCCAGTACCGCCCCTAGACTAGCGGGGGGGTACAATGAGCAGTTCTTC. It encodes CASTAPRLAGGYNEQFF.

Only a few counts were recorded for this clone. An end of the junction does not agree with germline; a read error may underlie this. This chain uses TRBV7-9 with TRBJ1-2, with 9 nucleotides matching TRBD1. The CDR3 is 16 residues long. Germline-derived CDR1 and CDR2 are SEHNR and FQNEAQ (reference sequence). CDR3 sequence (DNA): TGTTCCAGCAGCTTAGCGGGACAGGGCCCGAACTATGGCTACACCTTC. It is translated as CSSSLAGQGPNYGYTF.

The chain carries TRBV7-2 and TRBJ2-5, with D perhaps TRBD2 (6 bases). This CDR3 has 13 amino acids. V was trimmed by 4 bases and J by 5 bases, leaving 11 bases between them. Germline values: CDR1 SGHTA, CDR2 FQGNSA. The CDR3: CASSSGVLETQYF. The CDR3, as DNA: TGTGCCAGCAGCTCGGGGGTACTCGAGACCCAGTACTTC. The complete variable domain, with remaining parts taken from reference TRBV7-2 and TRBJ2-5, reads GAGVSQSPSNKVTEKGKDVELRCDPISGHTALYWYRQSLGQGLEFLIYFQGNSAPDKSGLPSDRFSAERTGGSVSTLTIQRTQQEDSAVYLCASSSGVLETQYFGPGTRLLVL.

As to this clone: One end of the junction is discordant with germline, which a read error may explain. The chain is built from TRBV7-9 and TRBJ1-1, with a tentative D call TRBD1 (6 bases). This CDR3 region has 15 residues. Germline loops: CDR1 SEHNR, CDR2 FQNEAQ (reference sequence). The CDR3 DNA is TGTTCCAGCAGCTTAAGGGCGGGGGCGGACACTGAAGCTTTCTTT. Protein product: CSSSLRAGADTEAFF. Looking up the rest from reference TRBV7-9 and TRBJ1-1 gives the full variable domain: DTGVSQNPRHKITKRGQNVTFRCDPISEHNRLYWYRQTLGQGPEFLTYFQNEAQLEKSRLLSDRFSAERPKGSFSTLEIQRTEQGDSAMYLCSSSLRAGADTEAFFGQGTRLTVV.

V usage is TRBV12-1 and J usage is TRBJ2-3; no check of the table's D call, TRBD2, against the DNA was made. TRBV12-1 has pseudogene status. CDR3 length equals 17 residues. The CDR3 coding sequence is TGTGCCAGCAGCTCGTCAACTAGCGGGGGGCCACGGGATACGCAGTATTTT. As protein: CASSSSTSGGPRDTQYF.

The J gene is TRBJ2-1, the V gene TRBV19; D may be TRBD2 (6 bases). Trimming pared 6 bases from V and 7 bases from J, leaving 13 bases between. This CDR3 region has 13 residues. Germline assignment: CDR1 LNHDA and CDR2 SQIVND (reference sequence). The DNA of the CDR3 is TGTGCCAGTAGGAGGGCGGGGAAGAATGAGCAGTTCTTC. This encodes CASRRAGKNEQFF. The variable domain in full, completed from reference TRBV19 and TRBJ2-1, reads DGGITQSPKYLFRKEGQNVTLSCEQNLNHDAMYWYRQDPGQGLRLIYYSQIVNDFQKGDIAEGYSVSREKKESFPLTVTSAQKNPTAFYLCASRRAGKNEQFFGPGTRLTVL.

The chain couples TRBV28 to TRBJ2-2, with TRBD2 identical over 10 bases. V gave up 5 bases and J gave up 3 bases; unmatched junction bases: 3. The CDR3 contains 15 residues. CDR1 and CDR2 from the germline V gene are MDHEN and SYDVKM. The CDR3 loop reads CASSDTSGDTGELFF. CDR3 nucleotides: TGTGCCAGCAGTGATACTAGCGGGGACACCGGGGAGCTGTTTTTT.

V and J are TRBV9 and TRBJ2-3; the D gene is possibly TRBD2 (6 bases). The CDR3 is 16 residues long. V lost 5 bases, J lost 3 bases, and 19 bases lay in between. Germline assignment: CDR1 SGDLS and CDR2 YYNGEE. The CDR3 reads CASSTSGGSVTDTQYF. CDR3 nucleotides: TGTGCCAGCAGTACCAGTGGGGGGTCGGTTACAGATACGCAGTATTTT.

The chain links TRBV29-1 to TRBJ2-2; D may be TRBD1 (6 bases). The V end was cut by 7 bases, the J end by 6 bases, with 18 bases between. Germline-derived CDR1 and CDR2 are SQVTM and ANQGSEA. The CDR3 is 14 amino acids. CDR3 nucleotides: TGCAGCGCCGGATTACAGGGTATTGCCGGGGAGCTGTTTTTT. Its protein is CSAGLQGIAGELFF.

The gene calls are TRBV7-3 and TRBJ1-2; D ambiguous. V was cut by 5 bases and J by 2 bases, with 21 bases left in between. Per germline, CDR1 SGHTA and CDR2 FQGTGA. The CDR3 runs to 17 residues. Here the CDR3 reads CASSPQPRGSGNYGYTF. CDR3 DNA: TGTGCCAGCAGCCCCCAACCCCGAGGAAGCGGGAACTATGGCTACACCTTC.